This T cell receptor (beta chain) was documented in a study of blood T cell repertoires in COVID-19. Across the whole study: Specimens from acute and convalescent COVID-19 originated in the United States, Italy and Spain. The cDNA or gDNA used as material had been derived from T cells, B-cell-depleted T cells, or PBMCs.

Original handling: Reference gene primer amplification in the assay estimated nucleated cell counts. The assay was immunoSEQ multiplex PCR, and TCRdb's table has in-frame clones only and misses some. The V and J calls and the clone size are those of that table, but D and trimming were determined from the DNA. The sample lists 100,000 to 150,000 clones; 75% to 90% were seen once. The CDR3 covers 16 residues. J lost 8 bases, V lost 0 bases, and 9 bases had no gene match. Germline V CDR1 and CDR2: SGDLS, YYNGEE. The source is a man aged 45-65 years with active or convalescent COVID-19. The sequenced sample was peripheral blood. The chain joins TRBV9 to TRBJ1-2, with 11 positions matching TRBD1. CDR3 loop: CASSVAFGQGADGYTF. The CDR3 DNA reads TGTGCCAGCAGCGTAGCTTTTGGACAGGGGGCGGACGGCTACACCTTC. The full variable domain, its missing parts supplied by reference TRBV9 and TRBJ1-2, is DSGVTQTPKHLITATGQRVTLRCSPRSGDLSVYWYQQSLDQGLQFLIQYYNGEERAKGNILERFSAQQFPDLHSELNLSSLELGDSALYFCASSVAFGQGADGYTFGSGTRLTVV.